Each of the 14 T cell receptor beta chains below was sequenced from the same sample in a study of T-cell memory formation after mild COVID-19. TCRdb re-called the 5' RACE reads with MiXCR, one entry per CDR3 protein. The data contain about 120,000 distinct CDR3 sequences, 22% of them singletons. Sequencing was done on a sample of PBMCs or a T cell subset sorted from them (not recorded which). Receptors originate from a man between 18 and 29 years old who had mild COVID-19 (a few samples of this study predate the infection). Cell type and time point are not known.

V is TRBV9 and J is TRBJ1-2; maybe TRBD1 (6 bases). Germline CDR1 reads SGDLS; CDR2 reads YYNGEE. This CDR3 is 15 amino acids long. Trimming removed 0 bases from V and 7 bases from J, with 16 bases in between. The CDR3 DNA sequence: TGTGCCAGCAGCGTAGGGCTCCCAGGGGCAGGTGGCTACACCTTC. Protein product: CASSVGLPGAGGYTF.

The chain couples TRBV9 to TRBJ1-3, with D possibly TRBD1 on 6 matching bases. Deletions cut 3 bases from V and 3 bases from J, with 13 bases between. The CDR3 has 15 amino acids. The germline CDR1 and CDR2 sequences are SGDLS and YYNGEE. For the CDR3, the DNA is TGTGCCAGCAGCGGATTCTTAGGGGGTGGAAACACCATATATTTT. This gives the protein CASSGFLGGGNTIYF.

This chain connects TRBV7-9 to TRBJ2-5; D possibly matches TRBD1 or TRBD2 (5 bases each). The V end was cut by 5 bases, the J end by 5 bases, with 15 bases between. The CDR3 has 14 residues. The V gene's germline CDR1 is SEHNR and CDR2 FQNEAQ (reference sequence). This CDR3 is CASSRGAGEETQYF. CDR3 DNA: TGTGCCAGCAGCCGAGGGGCGGGTGAGGAGACCCAGTACTTC.

This clonotype occurred a few times. This sequence joins TRBV4-2 and TRBJ2-7; weak D call: TRBD2 (6 bases). V lost 0 bases and J lost 2, with 14 bases in between. Germline loops: CDR1 LGHNA, CDR2 YNFKEQ. CDR3 length: 16 amino acids. The CDR3 sequence: CASSQDSGELPYEQYF. The CDR3 DNA follows: TGTGCCAGCAGCCAAGACTCGGGGGAGCTTCCCTACGAGCAGTACTTC.

The chain recombines TRBV4-1 with TRBJ2-7; TRBD2 matches 7 bases. The CDR3 is made up of 16 amino acids. V dropped 1 base and J dropped 0; count of bases not matched to a gene: 6. Per the germline V gene, CDR1 is MGHRA and CDR2 is YSYEKL. CDR3 nucleotides: TGCGCCAGCAGCCAAGTGGGGGGGTCTAGCTCCTACGAGCAGTACTTC. This sequence encodes CASSQVGGSSSYEQYF.

This clonotype was counted a few times. The J gene is TRBJ2-5, the V gene TRBV6-5, with unresolved D. The CDR3 covers 13 residues. CDR1 and CDR2 (germline): MNHEY, SVGAGI. V lost 2 bases and J 1 base, leaving 5 bases between the germline ends. The CDR3 DNA sequence: TGTGCCAGCAGTTACGGCGGCCAAGAGACCCAGTACTTC. Translation: CASSYGGQETQYF.

V and J are TRBV9 and TRBJ2-2, with TRBD1 matching 8 bases. Germline V gene data show CDR1 as SGDLS and CDR2 as YYNGEE. The CDR3 is 16 amino acids. The J segment lost 5 bases and the V segment lost 3 bases, leaving 9 bases of the junction unmatched. CDR3 nucleotide sequence: TGTGCCAGCAGCGCCTTGGGGACAGGAGAAACCGGGGAGCTGTTTTTT. Translating gives CASSALGTGETGELFF.

The chain recombines TRBV5-4 with TRBJ2-5, with TRBD1 matching over 7 bases. V dropped 5 bases and J dropped 5; count of bases not matched to a gene: 6. The CDR3 runs 13 residues. The germline V gene has CDR1 SGHNT and CDR2 YYREEE (reference sequence). The CDR3 DNA reads as TGTGCCAGCAGTGGGACAGTTGGGGAGACCCAGTACTTC. Translating it yields CASSGTVGETQYF.

This clonotype has ten or more counts. This sequence joins TRBV7-9 and TRBJ1-4; D is perhaps TRBD1 (6 bases). The germline V gene has CDR1 SEHNR and CDR2 FQNEAQ (reference sequence). V was trimmed by 2 bases and J by 0 bases, leaving 16 bases between them. The CDR3 totals 18 residues. In DNA, the CDR3 is TGTGCCAGCAGCTTACTGCCAGGGGAGGGGGCAACTAATGAAAAACTGTTTTTT. This codes for CASSLLPGEGATNEKLFF. The variable domain in full, with the rest retrieved from reference TRBV7-9 and TRBJ1-4, is DTGVSQNPRHKITKRGQNVTFRCDPISEHNRLYWYRQTLGQGPEFLTYFQNEAQLEKSRLLSDRFSAERPKGSFSTLEIQRTEQGDSAMYLCASSLLPGEGATNEKLFFGSGTQLSVL.

This rearrangement joins TRBV4-3 to TRBJ2-4; 7 bases are a match to TRBD1. CDR1 is LGHNA and CDR2 is YSLEER in the germline V gene. V lost 0 bases and J lost 2; bases outside the gene matches: 16. CDR3 size: 20 residues. The CDR3 DNA reads as TGCGCCAGCAGCCAAGATCTCCCACCCGACAGGGTCGGGTCCAAAAACATTCAGTACTTC. Translated, it gives CASSQDLPPDRVGSKNIQYF.

The V and J genes are TRBV6-2 or TRBV6-3 and TRBJ1-3; D is unclear. V dropped 10 bases and J dropped 3 bases, with 16 bases sitting between them. In germline, CDR1 is MNHEY, CDR2 SVGEGT. The CDR3 length is 14 residues. CDR3 residues: CATDPGPVGNTIYF. Written as DNA, the CDR3 is TGTGCCACCGACCCAGGACCCGTTGGAAACACCATATATTTT.

The rearrangement joins TRBV20-1 to TRBJ1-1, with 7 bases that match TRBD1. With 0 bases clipped from V and 1 base from J, the junction kept 5 bases outside the gene matches. This CDR3 comprises 15 residues. From germline, CDR1 is DFQATT and CDR2 SNEGSKA (reference sequence). The chain's CDR3 is CSARDSQGENTEAFF. DNA for the CDR3: TGCAGTGCTAGAGATTCCCAGGGGGAGAACACTGAAGCTTTCTTT.

This clonotype was observed a handful of times. Possible read error: a much larger clone is one base away. The CDR3 region is CASSLRTEAFF. The CDR3 coding sequence is TGTGCCAGCAGCTTACGCACTGAAGCTTTCTTT. The gene calls are TRBV13 and TRBJ1-1; D is unclear. This CDR3 is built from 11 residues. Trimming stripped 2 bases from V and 4 bases from J, with 2 bases between. Germline assignment: CDR1 PRHDT and CDR2 FYEKMQ (reference sequence).

V usage is TRBV7-8 and J usage is TRBJ2-1; no reliable D call. V lost 3 bases and J lost 9, with 12 bases in between. The CDR3 is 13 amino acids. CDR1 is SGHVS and CDR2 is FQNEAQ in the germline V gene. The chain's CDR3 is CASSLAGVGEQFF. The CDR3 coding sequence is TGTGCCAGCAGCTTGGCTGGGGTCGGTGAGCAGTTCTTC.